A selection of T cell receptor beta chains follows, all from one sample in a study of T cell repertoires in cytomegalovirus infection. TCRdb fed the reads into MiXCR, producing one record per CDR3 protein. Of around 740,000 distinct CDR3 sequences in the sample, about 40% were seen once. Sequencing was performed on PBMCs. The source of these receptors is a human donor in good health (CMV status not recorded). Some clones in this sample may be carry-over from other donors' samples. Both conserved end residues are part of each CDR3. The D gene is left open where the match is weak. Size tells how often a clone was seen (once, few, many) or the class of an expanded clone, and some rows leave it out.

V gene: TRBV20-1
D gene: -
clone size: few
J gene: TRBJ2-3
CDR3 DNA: TGCAGTGCTAGAGACCCTAGGGGGACCCGGACAAGCACAGATACGCAGTATTTT
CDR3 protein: CSARDPRGTRTSTDTQYF

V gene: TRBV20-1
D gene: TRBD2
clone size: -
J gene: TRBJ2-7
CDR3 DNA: TGCAGTGCTAGTCATCTGGGCGGCGGGAGTAGGACATCCGTCCAGTACTTC
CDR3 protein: CSASHLGGGSRTSVQYF

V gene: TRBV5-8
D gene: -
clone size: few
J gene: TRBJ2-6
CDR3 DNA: TGTGCCAGCAAAGGGGCAGGGCAATCTGGGGCCAACGTCCTGACTTTC
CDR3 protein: CASKGAGQSGANVLTF

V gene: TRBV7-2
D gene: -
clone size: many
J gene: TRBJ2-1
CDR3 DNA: TGTGCCAGCACCGAGCGGGTGGCTTACAATGAGCAGTTCTTC
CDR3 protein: CASTERVAYNEQFF

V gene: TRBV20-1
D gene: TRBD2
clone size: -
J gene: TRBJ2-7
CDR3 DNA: TGCAGTGCTAGAGCCGTGGGAGGGGATTTATACGAGCAGTACTTC
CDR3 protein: CSARAVGGDLYEQYF

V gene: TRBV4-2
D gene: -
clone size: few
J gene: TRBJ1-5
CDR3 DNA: TGTGCCAGCAGCCAAGAATGGAGCGGGAGTCAGCCCCAGCATTTT
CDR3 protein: CASSQEWSGSQPQHF

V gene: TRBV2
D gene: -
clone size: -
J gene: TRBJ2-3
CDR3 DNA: TGTGCCAGCAGTGAATTGTCAGGGGGCACAGATACGCAGTATTTT
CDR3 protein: CASSELSGGTDTQYF

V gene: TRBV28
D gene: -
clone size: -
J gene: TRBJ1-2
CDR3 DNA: TGTGCCAGCAGTTTGAGGGCTAGATACACCTTC
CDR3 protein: CASSLRARYTF

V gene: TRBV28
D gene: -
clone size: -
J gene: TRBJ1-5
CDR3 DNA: TGTGCCAGCAGTCCACCCCTTGGGCAGGGTGGCAATCAGCCCCAGCATTTT
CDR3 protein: CASSPPLGQGGNQPQHF

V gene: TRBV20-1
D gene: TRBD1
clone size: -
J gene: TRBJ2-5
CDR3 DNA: TGCAGTGCCCCCGACAGGGTACAAGAGACCCAGTACTTC
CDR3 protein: CSAPDRVQETQYF

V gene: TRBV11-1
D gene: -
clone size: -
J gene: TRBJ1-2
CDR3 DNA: TGTGCCAGCAGCCGCCCGGGAGCCATCTATGGCTACACCTTC
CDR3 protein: CASSRPGAIYGYTF

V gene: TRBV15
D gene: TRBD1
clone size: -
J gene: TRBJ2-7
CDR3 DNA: TGTGCCACCAGCACGACCCGGGACAGGGTGAGTGAGCAGTACTTC
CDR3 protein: CATSTTRDRVSEQYF

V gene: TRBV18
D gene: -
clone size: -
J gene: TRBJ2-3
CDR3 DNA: TGTGCCAGCTCACCGTTAGGAGGGAGAACAGATACGCAGTATTTT
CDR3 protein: CASSPLGGRTDTQYF

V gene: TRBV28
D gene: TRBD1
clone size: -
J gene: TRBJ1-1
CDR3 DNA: TGTGCCAGCAGTCGTCCGAGTGGGACAGGGAAAGTATACACTGAAGCTTTCTTT
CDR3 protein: CASSRPSGTGKVYTEAFF

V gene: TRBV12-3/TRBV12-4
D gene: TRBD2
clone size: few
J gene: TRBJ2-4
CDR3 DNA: TGTGCCAGCAGCGACCCGGCTAGCGGGGTGGTAGGGGACATTCAGTACTTC
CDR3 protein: CASSDPASGVVGDIQYF

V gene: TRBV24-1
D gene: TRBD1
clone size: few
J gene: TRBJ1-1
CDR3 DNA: TGTGCCACCAGAGATACAGGGGCCGGCACTGAAGCTTTCTTT
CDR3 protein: CATRDTGAGTEAFF

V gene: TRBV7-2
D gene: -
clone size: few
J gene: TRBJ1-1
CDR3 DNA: TGTGCCAGCAGCTTACAAAGGGGGGGTCCGAACACTGAAGCTTTCTTT
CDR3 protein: CASSLQRGGPNTEAFF

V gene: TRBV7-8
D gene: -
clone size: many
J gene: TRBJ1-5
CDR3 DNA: TGTGCCAGCAGCGTACAAGCCGGGGGGCCCCAGCATTTT
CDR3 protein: CASSVQAGGPQHF

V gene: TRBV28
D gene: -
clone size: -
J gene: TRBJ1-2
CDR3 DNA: TGTGCCAGCAGTGGGGGACCTTATGGCTACACCTTC
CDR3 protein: CASSGGPYGYTF

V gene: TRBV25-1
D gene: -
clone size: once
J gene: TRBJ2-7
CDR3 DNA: TGTGCCAGCAGTGTAGGGTTAGGCCGTACCTACGAGCAGTACTTC
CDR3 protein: CASSVGLGRTYEQYF

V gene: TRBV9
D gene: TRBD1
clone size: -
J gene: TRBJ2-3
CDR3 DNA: TGTGCCAGCAGCGTAGGACAGGGGGTCACAGATACGCAGTATTTT
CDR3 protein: CASSVGQGVTDTQYF

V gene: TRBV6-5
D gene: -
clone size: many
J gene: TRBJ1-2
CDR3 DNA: TGTGCCAGCATGGGGGAGGGCACTAACTATGGCTACACCTTC
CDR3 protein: CASMGEGTNYGYTF

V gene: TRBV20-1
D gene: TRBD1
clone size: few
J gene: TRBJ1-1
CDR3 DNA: TGCAGTGCTAGCAACAGGGGAGGGGTTTGGACTGAAGCTTTCTTT
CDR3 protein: CSASNRGGVWTEAFF

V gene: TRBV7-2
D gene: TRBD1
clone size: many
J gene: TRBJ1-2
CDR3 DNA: TGTGCCAGCAGCTCCGGACAGGGGCGGACCTATGGCTACACCTTC
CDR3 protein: CASSSGQGRTYGYTF

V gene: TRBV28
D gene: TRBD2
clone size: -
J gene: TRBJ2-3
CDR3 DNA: TGTGCCAGCGGGGTGCTAGCGGGATCCACAGATACGCAGTATTTT
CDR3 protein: CASGVLAGSTDTQYF

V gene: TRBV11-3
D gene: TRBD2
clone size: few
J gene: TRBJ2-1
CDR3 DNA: TGTGCCAGCAGCTCCAGACTAGCGGCCTCCTACAATGAGCAGTTCTTC
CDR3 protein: CASSSRLAASYNEQFF

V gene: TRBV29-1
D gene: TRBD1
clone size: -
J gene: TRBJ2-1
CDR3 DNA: TGCAGCGTTGAAGGTTCGAGTCAGGGGGCCTACAATGAGCAGTTCTTC
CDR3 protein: CSVEGSSQGAYNEQFF

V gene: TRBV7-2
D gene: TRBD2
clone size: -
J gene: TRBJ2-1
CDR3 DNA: TGTGCCAGCAGCTTACTCGCGGAAACTAGCGGGAGGGGGAATGAGCAGTTCTTC
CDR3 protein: CASSLLAETSGRGNEQFF

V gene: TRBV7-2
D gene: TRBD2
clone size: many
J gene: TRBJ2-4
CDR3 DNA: TGTGCCAGCAGCGAGGCCCCACTAGCGGGGGGGAAAAACATTCAGTACTTC
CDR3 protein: CASSEAPLAGGKNIQYF